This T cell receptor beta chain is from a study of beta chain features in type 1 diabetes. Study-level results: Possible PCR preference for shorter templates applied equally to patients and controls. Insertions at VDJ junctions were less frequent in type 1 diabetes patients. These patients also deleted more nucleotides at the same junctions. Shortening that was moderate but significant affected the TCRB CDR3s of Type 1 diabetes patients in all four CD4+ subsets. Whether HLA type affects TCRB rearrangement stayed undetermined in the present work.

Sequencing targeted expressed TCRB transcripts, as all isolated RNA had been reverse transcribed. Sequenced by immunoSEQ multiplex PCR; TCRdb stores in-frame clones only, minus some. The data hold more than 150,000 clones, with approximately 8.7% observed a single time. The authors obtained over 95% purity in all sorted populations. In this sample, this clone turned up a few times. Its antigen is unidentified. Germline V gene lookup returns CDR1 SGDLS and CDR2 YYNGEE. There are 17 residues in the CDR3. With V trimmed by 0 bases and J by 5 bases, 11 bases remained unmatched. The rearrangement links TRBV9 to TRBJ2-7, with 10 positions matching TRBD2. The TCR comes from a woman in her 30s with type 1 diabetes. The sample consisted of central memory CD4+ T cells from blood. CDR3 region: CASSVGLGAGGSNEQYF. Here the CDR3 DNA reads TGTGCCAGCAGCGTAGGGCTTGGAGCGGGAGGGTCTAACGAGCAGTACTTC. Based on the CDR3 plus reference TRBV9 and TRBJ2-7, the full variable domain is DSGVTQTPKHLITATGQRVTLRCSPRSGDLSVYWYQQSLDQGLQFLIQYYNGEERAKGNILERFSAQQFPDLHSELNLSSLELGDSALYFCASSVGLGAGGSNEQYFGPGTRLTVT.